The clone carrying this T cell receptor beta chain was observed many times. The target antigen is unknown. The data derive from a study of neurological immune-mediated disorders. Notes on the study in general: No CDR3 amino acid sequences recurred among expanded clones across subjects, suggesting private repertoires in all groups. Healthy controls had more TCR clonal expansion than multiple sclerosis, which showed the least, whereas HTLV-1-associated myelopathy showed the most.

The CDR3 contains 14 residues. In germline, CDR1 is SGHRS, CDR2 YFSETQ. V dropped 5 bases and J dropped 4 bases, with 15 bases sitting between them. The time point denotes: technical triplicate 3. The authors produced cDNA by 5'RACE using 10-nucleotide random UMIs. TCRdb re-called the 5' RACE reads with MiXCR, one entry per CDR3 protein. Of about 44,000 distinct CDR3 sequences listed, 20% to 25% are singletons. The sequence was collected from a man aged 55 to 70 with HTLV-1-associated myelopathy (HAM/TSP). Sequenced sample: PBMCs. V is TRBV5-1 and J is TRBJ2-5; D ambiguous. The CDR3 DNA follows: TGCGCCAGCAGACACGACACAGAGACAGAGACCCAGTACTTC. Residues: CASRHDTETETQYF.